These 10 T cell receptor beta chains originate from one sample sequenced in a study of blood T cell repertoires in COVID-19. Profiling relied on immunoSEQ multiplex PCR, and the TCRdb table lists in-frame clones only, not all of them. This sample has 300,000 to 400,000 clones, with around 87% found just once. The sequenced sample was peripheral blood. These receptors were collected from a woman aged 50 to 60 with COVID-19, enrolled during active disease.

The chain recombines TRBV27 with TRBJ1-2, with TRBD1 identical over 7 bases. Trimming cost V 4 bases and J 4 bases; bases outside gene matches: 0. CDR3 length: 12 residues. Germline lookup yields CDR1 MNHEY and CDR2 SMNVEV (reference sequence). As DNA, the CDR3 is TGTGCCAGCAGTTCAGGGGGCTATGGCTACACCTTC. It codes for CASSSGGYGYTF.

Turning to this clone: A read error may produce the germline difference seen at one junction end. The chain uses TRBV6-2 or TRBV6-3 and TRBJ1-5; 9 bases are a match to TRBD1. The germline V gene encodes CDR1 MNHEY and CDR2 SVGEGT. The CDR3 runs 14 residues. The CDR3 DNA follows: TGTGCCAGCAGCAAAACAGGGGGCAACCAGCCCCAGCATTTT. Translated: CASSKTGGNQPQHF.

The CDR3 region is CASSLLAGAIRTDTQYF. In DNA form, the CDR3 reads TGCGCCAGCAGCTTGCTAGCGGGAGCCATACGCACAGATACGCAGTATTTT. The chain recombines TRBV5-1 with TRBJ2-3, with 10 bases matching TRBD2. In germline, CDR1 is SGHRS, CDR2 YFSETQ. Losses at the gene ends were 1 base for V and 1 base for J; bases not matched to a gene: 6. CDR3 length: 17 amino acids.

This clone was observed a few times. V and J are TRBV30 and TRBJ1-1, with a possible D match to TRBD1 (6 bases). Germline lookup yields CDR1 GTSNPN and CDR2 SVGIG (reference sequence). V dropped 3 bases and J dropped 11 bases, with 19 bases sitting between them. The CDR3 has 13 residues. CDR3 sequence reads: CAWRKQGFSFAFF. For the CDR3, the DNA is TGTGCCTGGAGAAAACAGGGATTCTCCTTTGCTTTCTTT.

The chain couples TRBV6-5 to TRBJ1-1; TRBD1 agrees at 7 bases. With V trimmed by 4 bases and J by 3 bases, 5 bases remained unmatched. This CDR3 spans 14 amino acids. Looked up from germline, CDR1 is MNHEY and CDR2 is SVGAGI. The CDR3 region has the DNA TGTGCCAGCAGTTCCGGACAGGCTTACACTGAAGCTTTCTTT. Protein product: CASSSGQAYTEAFF.

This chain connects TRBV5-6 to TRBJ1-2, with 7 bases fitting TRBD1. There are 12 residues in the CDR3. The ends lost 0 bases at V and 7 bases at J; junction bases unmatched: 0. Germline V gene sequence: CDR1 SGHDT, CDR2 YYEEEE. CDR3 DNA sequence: TGTGCCAGCAGCTTGGCAGGGGGTGGCTACACCTTC. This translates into CASSLAGGGYTF.

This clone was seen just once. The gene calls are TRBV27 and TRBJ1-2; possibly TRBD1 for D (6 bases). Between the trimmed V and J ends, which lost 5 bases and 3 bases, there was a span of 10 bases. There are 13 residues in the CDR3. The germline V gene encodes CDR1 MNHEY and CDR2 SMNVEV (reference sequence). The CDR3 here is CASSKTGYYGYTF. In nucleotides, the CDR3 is TGTGCCAGCAGTAAAACAGGGTACTATGGCTACACCTTC.

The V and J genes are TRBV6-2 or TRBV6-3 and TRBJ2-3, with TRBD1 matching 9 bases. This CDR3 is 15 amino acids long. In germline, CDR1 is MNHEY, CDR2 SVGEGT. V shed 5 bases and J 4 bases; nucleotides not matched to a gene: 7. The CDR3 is CASSTNRGRADTQYF. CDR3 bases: TGTGCCAGCAGTACCAACAGGGGGCGGGCAGATACGCAGTATTTT.

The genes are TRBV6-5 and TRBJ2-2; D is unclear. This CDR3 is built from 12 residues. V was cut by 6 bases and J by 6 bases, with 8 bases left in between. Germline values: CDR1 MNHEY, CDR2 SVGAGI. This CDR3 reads CASRRGPGELFF. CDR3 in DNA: TGTGCCAGCAGACGAGGCCCCGGGGAGCTGTTTTTT.

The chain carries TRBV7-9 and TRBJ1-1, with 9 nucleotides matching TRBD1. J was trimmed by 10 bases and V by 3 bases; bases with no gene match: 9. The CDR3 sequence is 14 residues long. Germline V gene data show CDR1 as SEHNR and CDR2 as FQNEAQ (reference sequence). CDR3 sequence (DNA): TGTGCCAGCAGCTTCGGGGACAGGGTGTTCGTAGCTTTCTTT. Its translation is CASSFGDRVFVAFF.